These 21 T cell receptor beta chains share one sample of origin, sequenced in a study of T cells in Graves' hyperthyroidism and ophthalmopathy. Amplified TCR beta CDR3 regions came from RNA transcripts. The TCR CDR3 was amplified in a first-round RT-PCR using the HTBI primer set. TCRdb processed the multiplex PCR reads anew with MiXCR; each CDR3 protein has one entry. This sample has a few hundred thousand distinct CDR3 sequences, with 15% to 19% found just once. Sequenced sample: blood. The receptors here all came from a woman aged 18-29 years with Graves' hyperthyroidism that later progressed to Graves' ophthalmopathy.

This clonotype was observed a single time. The chain carries TRBV11-2 and TRBJ2-5; D possibly corresponds to TRBD1 (5 bases). The CDR3 extends over 16 amino acids. The V end was cut by 5 bases, the J end by 1 base, with 17 bases between. The V gene's germline CDR1 is SGHAT and CDR2 FQNNGV. This CDR3 reads CASSLGRRGTQETQYF. The CDR3, as DNA: TGTGCCAGCAGCCTCGGCCGAAGGGGTACCCAAGAGACCCAGTACTTC.

CDR3: CASSTGTGRTYNEQFF. The CDR3 DNA follows: TGTGCCAGCAGCACTGGGACAGGTAGAACCTACAATGAGCAGTTCTTC. The chain joins TRBV28 to TRBJ2-1; 8 nucleotides line up with TRBD1. Trimming cost V 6 bases and J 2 bases; bases outside gene matches: 9. CDR3 length: 16 amino acids. Per germline, CDR1 MDHEN and CDR2 SYDVKM. Supplemented by reference TRBV28 and TRBJ2-1, the full variable domain reads DVKVTQSSRYLVKRTGEKVFLECVQDMDHENMFWYRQDPGLGLRLIYFSYDVKMKEKGDIPEGYSVSREKKERFSLILESASTNQTSMYLCASSTGTGRTYNEQFFGPGTRLTVL.

A few counts support this clonotype. The rearrangement links TRBV27 to TRBJ2-1; D not resolved. V was pared by 7 bases and J by 4 bases, with 5 bases between. The CDR3 covers 11 residues. Germline V gives CDR1 MNHEY, CDR2 SMNVEV (reference sequence). The CDR3 loop reads CASTYYNEQFF. The CDR3 DNA is TGTGCCAGCACCTATTACAATGAGCAGTTCTTC.

A few counts support this clonotype. The CDR3 sequence is CSARPFRDRNEKLFF. In nucleotides, the CDR3 is TGCAGTGCTAGACCCTTCCGGGACCGAAATGAAAAACTGTTTTTT. The gene calls are TRBV20-1 and TRBJ1-4; D may be TRBD1 (5 bases). The germline V gene encodes CDR1 DFQATT and CDR2 SNEGSKA (reference sequence). Trimming took off 2 bases at V and 5 bases at J, with 15 bases between the two ends. CDR3 length equals 15 residues.

The sample holds a few counts of this clonotype. CDR3 sequence (DNA): TGTGCCAGCAGCGTAGCTCTGGACGGTAACTCCTACAATGAGCAGTTCTTC. Its protein product is CASSVALDGNSYNEQFF. The genes are TRBV9 and TRBJ2-1; D is uncertain. Germline V gene sequence: CDR1 SGDLS, CDR2 YYNGEE. The CDR3 contains 17 residues. V was clipped by 0 bases and J by 0 bases, with 13 bases between them.

This clonotype occurred once. The chain joins TRBV5-4 to TRBJ2-5; 11 bases map to TRBD2. The CDR3 runs 15 residues. Per the germline V gene, CDR1 is SGHNT and CDR2 is YYREEE (reference sequence). V was clipped by 4 bases and J by 4 bases; unmatched bases: 6. In nucleotides, the CDR3 is TGTGCCAGCAGCGTTATACTAGCGGGAGTAGAGACCCAGTACTTC. The encoded protein is CASSVILAGVETQYF.

In its sample, this clonotype was seen many times. The chain recombines TRBV7-8 with TRBJ2-7, with a possible D match to TRBD1 (8 bases). In germline, CDR1 is SGHVS, CDR2 FQNEAQ. There are 15 residues in the CDR3. V shed 5 bases and J shed 4 bases, with 18 bases lying between them. CDR3 in DNA: TGTGCCAGCAGCCTCCAGGGGGCTAGCGGATACGAGCAGTACTTC. It encodes CASSLQGASGYEQYF.

This clonotype was detected ten times or more. The rearrangement joins TRBV2 to TRBJ2-1; 8 bases line up with TRBD2. CDR1 is SNHLY and CDR2 is FYNNEI in the germline V gene. Trimming at V came to 4 bases and at J to 7 bases, leaving 9 bases not matched to a gene. This CDR3 is built from 15 residues. CDR3 sequence: CASSGPGLVPNEQFF. In DNA form, the CDR3 reads TGTGCCAGCAGTGGGCCGGGACTAGTCCCTAATGAGCAGTTCTTC.

This clonotype was seen a handful of times. This chain joins TRBV29-1 and TRBJ2-3, with TRBD2 as a possible D gene (5 bases). The CDR3 runs to 12 residues. V was shortened by 6 bases and J by 3 bases, with 10 bases between the two germline ends. The germline V gene encodes CDR1 SQVTM and CDR2 ANQGSEA. CDR3 amino acids: CSVSGMTDTQYF. The CDR3 DNA sequence: TGCAGCGTGTCGGGGATGACAGATACGCAGTATTTT.

This clonotype was counted ten times or more. The chain combines TRBV7-8 with TRBJ2-7; 10 bases align to TRBD1. Trimming cost V 4 bases and J 1 base; bases outside gene matches: 7. The V gene's germline CDR1 is SGHVS and CDR2 FQNEAQ. The CDR3 consists of 16 residues. The DNA of the CDR3 is TGTGCCAGCAGCTCCCGGGACAGGGGATTATCCTACGAGCAGTACTTC. This sequence encodes CASSSRDRGLSYEQYF.

With regard to this clonotype: A much larger clone is a single base away; this may be a read error. V and J are TRBV20-1 and TRBJ2-5; 9 positions agree with TRBD1. From germline, CDR1 is DFQATT and CDR2 SNEGSKA (reference sequence). CDR3 size: 15 residues. The CDR3 protein is CSAHPGTGSWETQNF. DNA of the CDR3: TGCAGTGCTCACCCCGGGACAGGGAGTTGGGAGACCCAGAACTTC.

This clonotype was observed at least ten times. The chain employs TRBV28 and TRBJ2-1, with TRBD2 matching 14 bases. The CDR3 loop spans 18 amino acids. With V trimmed by 6 bases and J by 0 bases, 7 bases remained unmatched. Germline V CDR1 and CDR2: MDHEN, SYDVKM. The CDR3 DNA follows: TGTGCCAGCAGCCCGGGACTAGCGGGAGTGGGCTCCTACAATGAGCAGTTCTTC. Its translation: CASSPGLAGVGSYNEQFF.

Ten or more counts support this clonotype. The chain couples TRBV2 to TRBJ2-7; D might be TRBD1 (5 bases). V was trimmed by 8 bases and J by 0 bases, leaving 11 bases between them. Germline CDR1 and CDR2: SNHLY and FYNNEI. The CDR3 sequence is 13 residues long. The CDR3 nucleotides read TGTGCCAGCTCCAGGGCGGTCTCCTACGAGCAGTACTTC. This sequence encodes CASSRAVSYEQYF.

This clonotype was picked up a small number of times. This sequence joins TRBV30 and TRBJ2-6; D gene ambiguous. Trimming left V 5 bases short and J 0 bases short, with 2 bases between. CDR1 is GTSNPN, CDR2 SVGIG, per germline (reference sequence). The CDR3 has 12 amino acids. CDR3 sequence reads: CAWGSGANVLTF. CDR3 nucleotide sequence: TGTGCCTGGGGCTCTGGGGCCAACGTCCTGACTTTC.

The table lists this clonotype with many counts. The chain carries TRBV28 and TRBJ1-3; the match to TRBD1 covers 9 bases. Germline V CDR1 and CDR2: MDHEN, SYDVKM. With 6 bases clipped from V and 5 bases from J, the junction kept 5 bases outside the gene matches. The CDR3 is made up of 14 amino acids. CDR3 coding DNA: TGTGCCAGCAGCACCGGGACAGGGAGAAACACCATATATTTT. Protein: CASSTGTGRNTIYF.

J is TRBJ2-1 and V is TRBV6-2 or TRBV6-3, with 12 bases matching TRBD2. Germline trimming cut 6 bases from V and 9 bases from J; bases unmatched to any gene: 3. The CDR3 sequence is 13 residues long. Germline-derived CDR1 and CDR2 are MNHEY and SVGEGT. CDR3 DNA: TGTGCCAGCAGACTAGCGGGAGGCACTGAGCAGTTCTTC. It encodes CASRLAGGTEQFF.

The chain uses TRBV3-1 and TRBJ2-4, with D perhaps matching TRBD2 (6 bases). CDR3 length: 16 residues. V shed 1 base and J shed 2 bases, with 12 bases lying between them. Germline V gene sequence: CDR1 LGHDT, CDR2 YNNKEL (reference sequence). The CDR3 region is CASSQVGGGPKNIQYF. In DNA form, the CDR3 reads TGTGCCAGCAGCCAAGTTGGAGGAGGGCCCAAAAACATTCAGTACTTC.

This clonotype was observed a few times. The chain has TRBV7-9 and TRBJ1-1; no definite D call. Germline assignment: CDR1 SEHNR and CDR2 FQNEAQ (reference sequence). Trimming removed 5 bases from V and 1 base from J, with 20 bases in between. The CDR3 has 17 amino acids. This chain's CDR3 is CASSPPIRTEKNTEAFF. The CDR3 DNA is TGTGCCAGCAGCCCGCCAATTAGAACAGAGAAGAACACTGAAGCTTTCTTT.

This clonotype was observed a few times. This chain joins TRBV27 and TRBJ1-6; D call uncertain. Germline assignment: CDR1 MNHEY and CDR2 SMNVEV (reference sequence). The V and J ends lost 4 bases and 4 bases respectively, with 2 bases between them. This CDR3 has 12 amino acids. The CDR3 DNA reads as TGTGCCAGCAGTTCGTATAATTCACCCCTCCACTTT. This gives the protein CASSSYNSPLHF.

This clonotype was seen a few times. The chain joins TRBV6-1 to TRBJ2-2; 10 nucleotides match TRBD2. V lost 7 bases and J lost 1; bases outside the gene matches: 6. CDR1 and CDR2 from the germline V gene are MNHNS and SASEGT. The CDR3 length is 16 residues. The DNA for the CDR3 is TGTGCCAGCATAGCTAGCGGGAGAGAGAACACCGGGGAGCTGTTTTTT. Its protein is CASIASGRENTGELFF.

This clonotype was detected many times. The chain has TRBV28 and TRBJ2-3, with D unclear. The CDR3 is 14 amino acids. Germline V gives CDR1 MDHEN, CDR2 SYDVKM. V was cut by 1 base and J by 5 bases, with 10 bases left in between. CDR3 nucleotides: TGTGCCAGCAGTTTATACAGCCCAGGAGATACGCAGTATTTT. This sequence encodes CASSLYSPGDTQYF.